This TCR beta chain was identified in a study of T cell responses to AZD1222 COVID-19 vaccine. This CDR3 spans 16 amino acids. The V and J ends lost 6 bases and 1 base, in that order; junction bases with no gene match: 11. Germline V lookup: CDR1 KGHSH, CDR2 LQKENI. The study's findings and limits: Spike-specific TCR depth and breadth grew after two AZD1222 doses. The peak T cell response came first, and repertoires were sampled only after it.

As to this clone: Its antigen is unidentified.

Only in-frame clones appear in the TCRdb table, and some are missing; sequencing was by immunoSEQ multiplex PCR. The profile shows over 150,000 clones, approximately 90% of them singletons. The clonotype comes from an adult in good health. The chain recombines TRBV18 with TRBJ2-7, with 8 bases fitting TRBD1. Sample: peripheral blood, taken on day 0 of MenACWY control vaccination. CDR3 sequence reads: CASSPQTGELSYEQYF. In DNA form, the CDR3 reads TGTGCCAGCTCTCCCCAGACAGGGGAGTTGTCCTACGAGCAGTACTTC.